This entry describes one T cell receptor (beta chain). Its specificity is not known. This specimen belongs to a study of CD8 T cells in Susac syndrome. Study-level results: It was acknowledged in the study that its TCR sequencing and HLA analysis involved a relatively small number of individuals.

In blood CD8+ and CD4+ T cells, TCR beta underwent sequencing. FACS was used to enrich TEMRA cells, whereas the CD8+ and CD4+ T cells were obtained by negative isolation. With random hexamers, roughly 0.45 to 1 ug RNA was reverse transcribed. An immunoSEQ multiplex PCR generated amplified TCR beta CDR3 products spanning 54 Vbeta and 13 Jbeta. Via MiXCR, TCRdb re-called the immunoSEQ multiplex PCR reads, giving one row per CDR3 protein. This repertoire shows approximately 100,000 distinct CDR3 sequences, approximately 96% found once; its top ten account for approximately 0.093%. This CDR3 is 22 amino acids long. Germline trimming cut 6 bases from V and 0 bases from J; bases unmatched to any gene: 20. Germline V gene lookup returns CDR1 MNHEY and CDR2 SMNVEV (reference sequence).

The TCR originated in a human donor in good health. Sequenced material: CD4+ T cells from PBMCs. V and J are TRBV27 and TRBJ2-6; 10 bases agree with TRBD1. CDR3 residues: CASRANYDQTGGPSSGANVLTF. CDR3 DNA sequence: TGTGCCAGCAGAGCTAACTATGATCAGACAGGGGGCCCATCCTCTGGGGCCAACGTCCTGACTTTC.